The 4 T cell receptor beta chains in this list originate from one sample, sequenced in a study of cytomegalovirus exposure and HLA in healthy donors. PCR was performed using 60 Vbeta and 13 Jbeta primers. Sequencing was performed with immunoSEQ multiplex PCR; in TCRdb, only in-frame clones are kept and a portion is missing. The table shows tens of thousands of clones, with approximately 78% occurring only once. The sample comprised PBMCs. These receptors were obtained from a man between 18 and 29 years old in good health and CMV-seronegative.

This clone has more than one count but fewer than ten. V gene TRBV7-2 combines with J gene TRBJ2-3; tentatively, D is TRBD1 (5 bases). Germline CDR1 and CDR2: SGHTA and FQGNSA. V was cut by 1 base and J by 2 bases, with 10 bases left in between. The CDR3 spans 15 residues. The chain's CDR3 is CASSLGGRNTDTQYF. CDR3 nucleotide sequence: TGTGCCAGCAGCTTAGGGGGCAGAAACACAGATACGCAGTATTTT.

The chain recombines TRBV27 with TRBJ2-7, with TRBD2 matching 11 bases. V lost 5 bases and J lost 4; bases outside the gene matches: 13. Per germline, CDR1 MNHEY and CDR2 SMNVEV (reference sequence). The CDR3 runs 17 residues. As DNA, the CDR3 is TGTGCCAGCAGTCCGAATCAACTACTAGCGGGGGAGTACGAGCAGTACTTC. It is translated as CASSPNQLLAGEYEQYF.

This chain connects TRBV28 to TRBJ1-4; D not certain. Trimming stripped 6 bases from V and 10 bases from J, with 9 bases between. The CDR3 contains 11 residues. Per the germline V gene, CDR1 is MDHEN and CDR2 is SYDVKM. CDR3 nucleotide sequence: TGTGCCAGCAGGCGCCACGGAAAACTGTTTTTT. Encoded protein: CASRRHGKLFF.

V usage is TRBV2 and J usage is TRBJ2-7; D uncertain. This CDR3 spans 11 amino acids. CDR1 and CDR2 (germline): SNHLY, FYNNEI. V gave up 7 bases and J gave up 5 bases, with 9 bases separating them. CDR3 bases: TGTGCCAGCACTCGAGAGGACGAGCAGTACTTC. It specifies CASTREDEQYF.